Included here is one T cell receptor (beta chain) sequence, with context. This entry comes from a study of T cell changes during pregnancy in multiple sclerosis. Trimming took 4 bases from V and 3 from J, leaving 18 bases between them. CDR1 SGHVS and CDR2 FQNEAQ come from the germline V gene. CDR3 length: 16 amino acids. Sequenced by immunoSEQ multiplex PCR; TCRdb stores in-frame clones only, minus some. The sample carries about 42,000 clones, roughly 80% recorded once. The chain employs TRBV7-8 and TRBJ1-1; D not resolved. The receptor was isolated from a female donor with multiple sclerosis, enrolled in a pregnancy study. This material consisted of CD4+ T cells from peripheral blood mononuclear cells, taken before pregnancy. The CDR3 loop is CASSSSGIPVYTEAFF. The CDR3 coding sequence is TGTGCCAGCAGCTCGTCCGGGATCCCCGTTTACACTGAAGCTTTCTTT.